This T cell receptor beta chain was retrieved from a study of blood T cells in healthy people across ages. Whole-study results and caveats: Naive and antigen-experienced cells could not be conclusively compared, given unsorted PBMCs. Significant beta diversity loss was already apparent by age approximately 37, declining roughly linearly.

Germline CDR1 and CDR2: SNHLY and FYNNEI. The length of the CDR3 is 13 residues. The V and J ends lost 6 bases and 7 bases respectively, with 15 bases between them. Then a second PCR, running about 6 to 12 cycles, was carried out with a sample-barcoded 5' primer and a J-beta primer mix. TCRdb ran MiXCR on the 5' RACE reads and lists one entry per CDR3 protein. The sample records approximately 1.5 million distinct CDR3 sequences, roughly 32% being singletons. On this clonotype: Its target is not known.

Sample: blood. This chain links TRBV2 with TRBJ2-5; D is possibly TRBD2 (6 bases). The TCR was taken from a woman aged 25 to 39 in good health. CDR3 in DNA: TGTGCCAGCAGGAAGGGGCTCGGGGGGACCCAGTACTTC. The encoded protein is CASRKGLGGTQYF.